This entry lists 16 T cell receptor beta chains sequenced from one sample in a study of shared clonotypes between healthy human individuals. TCRdb's table, derived via immunoSEQ multiplex PCR, lists solely in-frame clones and lacks some. The sample contains about 2.3 million clones, approximately 95% of which appear only once. Sequenced input: naive CD4+ T cells from PBMCs. The subset: CD45RA+ positively selected. The receptors stem from a young man in good health. Some clones in this sample may be carry-over from other donors' samples.

This chain uses TRBV7-2 with TRBJ2-3, with 11 bases fitting TRBD2. This CDR3 has 18 amino acids. CDR1 and CDR2 (germline): SGHTA, FQGNSA. Trimming cost V 5 bases and J 0 bases; bases outside gene matches: 10. CDR3 sequence: CASSSRTSGRVSTDTQYF. The CDR3 DNA follows: TGTGCCAGCAGCAGCCGGACTAGCGGGCGGGTCAGCACAGATACGCAGTATTTT.

The V and J genes are TRBV7-8 and TRBJ2-5; 8 bases align to TRBD2. This CDR3 contains 13 residues. Unmatched junction bases numbered 3, after V lost 5 bases and J lost 4 bases. Germline CDR1 is SGHVS and CDR2 is FQNEAQ. CDR3 nucleotide sequence: TGTGCCAGCAGCCAGGGACTAGGAGAGACCCAGTACTTC. Its translation: CASSQGLGETQYF.

This chain uses TRBV4-1 with TRBJ1-3; D may be TRBD1 (6 bases). The CDR3 runs to 18 residues. Germline CDR1 reads MGHRA; CDR2 reads YSYEKL. Trimming cost V 3 bases and J 0 bases, with 18 bases left between them. DNA of the CDR3: TGCGCCAGCAGCCATCCACCAGGGGTCCTCTCCTCTGGAAACACCATATATTTT. It translates to CASSHPPGVLSSGNTIYF.

The rearrangement joins TRBV10-3 to TRBJ1-1, with 9 positions matching TRBD1. Germline loops: CDR1 ENHRY, CDR2 SYGVKD. The junction had 20 bases not matched to a gene; V was cut back by 2 bases and J by 1 base. The CDR3 runs to 21 residues. The CDR3 loop is CAISERGQGTKGFRANTEAFF. The CDR3 region has the DNA TGTGCCATCAGTGAGAGGGGACAGGGTACTAAGGGGTTTAGAGCGAACACTGAAGCTTTCTTT.

The chain recombines TRBV6-5 with TRBJ1-2; D perhaps matches TRBD1 (5 bases). V was pared by 6 bases and J by 8 bases, with 16 bases between. Germline V lookup: CDR1 MNHEY, CDR2 SVGAGI. CDR3 length: 13 amino acids. The CDR3 sequence is CASSPGLHWGYTF. The DNA of the CDR3 is TGTGCCAGCAGCCCGGGACTTCATTGGGGCTACACCTTC.

This chain uses TRBV5-6 with TRBJ2-2; D is undetermined. This CDR3 is 12 amino acids long. V was clipped by 0 bases and J by 6 bases, with 3 bases between them. CDR1 is SGHDT, CDR2 YYEEEE, per germline. CDR3 protein: CASSLVPGELFF. CDR3 DNA sequence: TGTGCCAGCAGCTTGGTGCCCGGGGAGCTGTTTTTT.

The rearrangement links TRBV11-2 to TRBJ2-3; 10 positions match TRBD2. The J segment lost 13 bases and the V segment lost 5 bases, leaving 12 bases of the junction unmatched. Germline-derived CDR1 and CDR2 are SGHAT and FQNNGV. CDR3 length: 14 residues. The CDR3 nucleotides are TGTGCCAGCAGCGCCACTAGCGGGACCCCCTGGGAGTATTTT. This translates into CASSATSGTPWEYF. Full variable domain (outside the CDR3, taken from reference TRBV11-2 and TRBJ2-3): EAGVAQSPRYKIIEKRQSVAFWCNPISGHATLYWYQQILGQGPKLLIQFQNNGVVDDSQLPKDRFSAERLKGVDSTLKIQPAKLEDSAVYLCASSATSGTPWEYFGPGTRLTVL.

This clone was seen a few times. The J gene is TRBJ1-5, the V gene TRBV10-2, with no clear D. Trimming shortened V by 2 bases and J by 11 bases, and 13 bases separated the two germline ends. CDR1 is WSHSY, CDR2 SAAADI, per germline. The CDR3 has 13 residues. CDR3 protein: CASSEVARLSQHF. The DNA for the CDR3 is TGCGCCAGCAGTGAGGTCGCAAGGCTGTCCCAGCATTTT.

This chain joins TRBV15 and TRBJ2-7; 15 bases agree with TRBD2. V dropped 0 bases and J dropped 5; count of bases not matched to a gene: 11. The CDR3 has 19 residues. The germline V gene has CDR1 LNHNV and CDR2 YYDKDF (reference sequence). The CDR3 loop is CATSRDLGLAGGPRNEQYF. The CDR3 DNA sequence: TGTGCCACCAGCAGAGATTTAGGACTAGCGGGAGGGCCGAGGAACGAGCAGTACTTC. Full variable domain (remainder filled in from reference TRBV15 and TRBJ2-7): DAMVIQNPRYQVTQFGKPVTLSCSQTLNHNVMYWYQQKSSQAPKLLFHYYDKDFNNEADTPDNFQSRRPNTSFCFLDIRSPGLGDTAMYLCATSRDLGLAGGPRNEQYFGPGTRLTVT.

The CDR3 DNA reads TGTGCCAGCAGCCTGGGACTAGCGGGAGTCCAAGAGACCCAGTACTTC. It codes for CASSLGLAGVQETQYF. The V and J genes are TRBV9 and TRBJ2-5; 14 nucleotides align to TRBD2. This CDR3 has 16 residues. CDR1 and CDR2 from the germline V gene are SGDLS and YYNGEE. Losses at the gene ends were 4 bases for V and 1 base for J; bases not matched to a gene: 3. The full variable domain, in which reference TRBV9 and TRBJ2-5 provide the parts outside the CDR3, is DSGVTQTPKHLITATGQRVTLRCSPRSGDLSVYWYQQSLDQGLQFLIQYYNGEERAKGNILERFSAQQFPDLHSELNLSSLELGDSALYFCASSLGLAGVQETQYFGPGTRLLVL.

The J gene is TRBJ2-7, the V gene TRBV6-1; D could derive from TRBD1 or TRBD2 (6 bases each). Germline CDR1 and CDR2: MNHNS and SASEGT. V lost 5 bases, J lost 1 base, and 15 bases lay in between. The CDR3 contains 15 residues. The chain's CDR3 is CASSPRDTNSYEQYF. The CDR3 nucleotides are TGTGCCAGCAGTCCGCGGGACACCAATTCCTACGAGCAGTACTTC.

The J gene is TRBJ2-3, the V gene TRBV5-1, with 7 nucleotides matching TRBD2. Germline lookup yields CDR1 SGHRS and CDR2 YFSETQ. V shed 4 bases, J shed 2 bases, and the junction held 4 bases outside the gene matches. CDR3 length equals 14 residues. The CDR3 reads CASSPGLVTDTQYF. CDR3 bases: TGCGCCAGCAGCCCTGGACTAGTCACAGATACGCAGTATTTT.

CDR3 protein: CASSAATGGTDTQYF. The CDR3 DNA is TGTGCCAGCAGTGCTGCGACAGGGGGCACAGATACGCAGTATTTT. The rearrangement links TRBV2 to TRBJ2-3, with 8 positions matching TRBD1. Germline V lookup: CDR1 SNHLY, CDR2 FYNNEI. V lost 4 bases, J lost 1 base, and 4 bases stayed unmatched. The CDR3 is 15 residues long.

The CDR3 sequence: CASSPGQVQETQYF. Written as DNA, the CDR3 is TGTGCCAGCAGCCCCGGGCAGGTCCAAGAGACCCAGTACTTC. The rearrangement links TRBV14 to TRBJ2-5, with D unresolved. The CDR3 covers 14 residues. Germline CDR1 SGHDN, CDR2 FVKESK. V was clipped by 4 bases and J by 1 base, with 10 bases between them.

The V and J genes are TRBV18 and TRBJ2-1, with 10 nucleotides matching TRBD2. Germline CDR1 reads KGHSH; CDR2 reads LQKENI. The CDR3 sequence is 16 residues long. With 3 bases clipped from V and 8 bases from J, the junction kept 10 bases outside the gene matches. CDR3: CASSPLQASGSYEQFF. In DNA, the CDR3 is TGTGCCAGCTCACCCCTCCAGGCTAGCGGGAGTTATGAGCAGTTCTTC. Supplemented by reference TRBV18 and TRBJ2-1, the full variable domain reads NAGVMQNPRHLVRRRGQEARLRCSPMKGHSHVYWYRQLPEEGLKFMVYLQKENIIDESGMPKERFSAEFPKEGPSILRIQQVVRGDSAAYFCASSPLQASGSYEQFFGPGTRLTVL.

J is TRBJ2-7 and V is TRBV28; 10 bases are a match to TRBD2. The CDR3 is made up of 12 amino acids. Germline lookup yields CDR1 MDHEN and CDR2 SYDVKM. With 6 bases clipped from V and 8 bases from J, the junction kept 4 bases outside the gene matches. The DNA for the CDR3 is TGTGCCAGCAGGCCACTAGCGGGGCAGCAGTACTTC. Encoded protein: CASRPLAGQQYF. The full variable domain, its missing parts supplied by reference TRBV28 and TRBJ2-7, is DVKVTQSSRYLVKRTGEKVFLECVQDMDHENMFWYRQDPGLGLRLIYFSYDVKMKEKGDIPEGYSVSREKKERFSLILESASTNQTSMYLCASRPLAGQQYFGPGTRLTVT.